The 25 T cell receptor beta chains reported below all come from one sample, sequenced in a study of T cells after yellow fever vaccination. Each CDR3 protein gets one entry after TCRdb re-called the 5' RACE reads with MiXCR. The data contain some 350,000 distinct CDR3 sequences, roughly 8.7% of them singletons. The material was PBMCs, obtained on the day of the first yellow fever vaccination. The receptors shown here come from a young man who received the YFV17D yellow fever vaccine.

This clonotype has just a few counts. This CDR3 is CSVGGQGFEKLFF. The DNA for the CDR3 is TGCAGCGTTGGAGGACAGGGATTTGAAAAACTGTTTTTT. The chain recombines TRBV29-1 with TRBJ1-4, with 8 positions matching TRBD1. The V and J ends lost 4 bases and 7 bases, in that order; junction bases with no gene match: 5. The CDR3 has 13 amino acids. Per germline, CDR1 SQVTM and CDR2 ANQGSEA.

This clonotype has more than one count but fewer than ten. The chain links TRBV11-2 to TRBJ2-5, with a weak D call TRBD1 (6 bases). Germline V gives CDR1 SGHAT, CDR2 FQNNGV. The CDR3 spans 14 residues. Trimming cost V 7 bases and J 1 base, with 13 bases left between them. DNA for the CDR3: TGTGCCAGCATTCGCGGCAGGGGCCAAGAGACCCAGTACTTC. Translating it yields CASIRGRGQETQYF.

The rearrangement joins TRBV20-1 to TRBJ2-2; 8 bases line up with TRBD2. This CDR3 contains 16 residues. V shed 0 bases, J shed 4 bases, and the junction held 7 bases outside the gene matches. Germline values: CDR1 DFQATT, CDR2 SNEGSKA (reference sequence). The CDR3 DNA reads TGCAGTGCTAGAGACCCTCGGGGGGGCGGCACCGGGGAGCTGTTTTTT. This encodes CSARDPRGGGTGELFF.

Ten or more counts support this clonotype. The chain uses TRBV4-1 and TRBJ2-3, with TRBD2 identical over 8 bases. CDR1 and CDR2 (germline): MGHRA, YSYEKL. The V gene end was trimmed by 4 bases and the J gene end by 2 bases; junction bases not matched to a gene: 8. The CDR3 extends over 16 amino acids. CDR3 coding DNA: TGCGCCAGCAGCCCCGGGGGGGTAGCGGTCACAGATACGCAGTATTTT. It translates to CASSPGGVAVTDTQYF.

The rearrangement links TRBV6-5 to TRBJ1-1; D is unresolved. This CDR3 region has 14 residues. Trimming cost V 4 bases and J 3 bases, with 12 bases left between them. Germline-derived CDR1 and CDR2 are MNHEY and SVGAGI. In nucleotides, the CDR3 is TGTGCCAGCAGTTCCCTTCGGGGAGACACTGAAGCTTTCTTT. Translated: CASSSLRGDTEAFF.

The CDR3 loop is CSARDYYEQYF. The CDR3 nucleotides read TGCAGTGCTAGAGACTACTACGAGCAGTACTTC. This rearrangement joins TRBV20-1 to TRBJ2-7; D not resolved. Germline V gene lookup returns CDR1 DFQATT and CDR2 SNEGSKA (reference sequence). The V end was cut by 0 bases, the J end by 3 bases, with 3 bases between. The CDR3 sequence is 11 residues long.

This clonotype was seen ten or more times. The chain combines TRBV12-3 or TRBV12-4 with TRBJ2-2, with a possible D match to TRBD2 (5 bases). V was pared by 3 bases and J by 2 bases, with 7 bases between. The CDR3 has 14 residues. CDR3 residues: CASSFRDNTGELFF. DNA for the CDR3: TGTGCCAGCAGTTTCCGGGATAACACCGGGGAGCTGTTTTTT.

This rearrangement joins TRBV12-3 or TRBV12-4 to TRBJ2-1; D possibly corresponds to TRBD2 (5 bases). The CDR3 runs 11 residues. The V gene lost 6 bases and the J gene lost 10 bases, with 10 bases spanning the gap. CDR3: CASSPGGEQFF. The CDR3 nucleotides are TGTGCCAGCAGCCCCGGCGGGGAGCAGTTCTTC.

The sample holds many counts of this clonotype. The rearrangement joins TRBV12-3 or TRBV12-4 to TRBJ2-1; weak D call: TRBD1 (6 bases). There are 14 residues in the CDR3. V lost 8 bases and J lost 3, with 14 bases in between. CDR3 DNA: TGTGCCAGCCTAAGGGGGTCAGTCTACAATGAGCAGTTCTTC. This gives the protein CASLRGSVYNEQFF.

J is TRBJ1-1 and V is TRBV10-3; D not resolved. Trimming left V 6 bases short and J 1 base short, with 9 bases between. This CDR3 spans 13 amino acids. Germline CDR1 reads ENHRY; CDR2 reads SYGVKD. CDR3 amino acids: CAISTERNTEAFF. CDR3 nucleotide sequence: TGTGCCATCAGCACCGAAAGGAACACTGAAGCTTTCTTT.

The table lists this clonotype with a few counts. The chain has TRBV6-1 and TRBJ2-7, with 7 bases matching TRBD1. This CDR3 is built from 15 residues. V trimming: 7 bases; J trimming: 2 bases; junction bases outside the gene matches: 11. Per the germline V gene, CDR1 is MNHNS and CDR2 is SASEGT. This CDR3 reads CASTFGTVPTYEQYV. DNA for the CDR3: TGTGCCAGCACCTTCGGGACAGTCCCTACCTACGAGCAGTACGTC.

The table lists this clonotype with a few counts. For the CDR3, the DNA is TGTGCCAGCAGCCAAGAATGGCAGACTACAACTAATGAAAAACTGTTTTTT. Its protein is CASSQEWQTTTNEKLFF. This chain joins TRBV4-2 and TRBJ1-4; D is uncertain. The CDR3 spans 17 residues. Germline CDR1 LGHNA, CDR2 YNFKEQ. The V gene lost 0 bases and the J gene lost 0 bases, with 11 bases spanning the gap.

The chain employs TRBV7-2 and TRBJ1-1, with D possibly matching TRBD1 (6 bases). The CDR3 is 16 residues long. Germline assignment: CDR1 SGHTA and CDR2 FQGNSA. V lost 4 bases and J lost 0, with 15 bases in between. The CDR3, as DNA: TGTGCCAGCAGCTCATGGGGGGCGGGCCTGAACACTGAAGCTTTCTTT. It yields the protein CASSSWGAGLNTEAFF.

The J gene is TRBJ2-3, the V gene TRBV19; 7 bases align to TRBD2. Germline V gene lookup returns CDR1 LNHDA and CDR2 SQIVND (reference sequence). With 5 bases clipped from V and 4 bases from J, the junction kept 12 bases outside the gene matches. The CDR3 is 16 amino acids. For the CDR3, the DNA is TGTGCCAGTAGTGTCCTAGCGGAAATTACACCAGATACGCAGTATTTT. Protein sequence: CASSVLAEITPDTQYF.

A few counts support this clonotype. The chain carries TRBV12-3 or TRBV12-4 and TRBJ1-1, with D unresolved. Between the trimmed V and J ends, which lost 3 bases and 1 base, there was a span of 9 bases. CDR3 length: 14 residues. Written as DNA, the CDR3 is TGTGCCAGCAGTTTTAGACTGCCGAACACTGAAGCTTTCTTT. Protein sequence: CASSFRLPNTEAFF.

This clonotype was recorded a few times. This chain joins TRBV28 and TRBJ1-2; no clear D. The CDR3 totals 14 residues. V lost 3 bases to trimming and J lost 13 bases, with 21 bases between them. Per germline, CDR1 MDHEN and CDR2 SYDVKM. The CDR3 coding sequence is TGTGCCAGCAGTTTGGAGAGCCGTTCTATCCTGGGCACCTTC. Amino acids: CASSLESRSILGTF.

The genes are TRBV6-5 and TRBJ1-6; D is ambiguous. V lost 2 bases and J 6 bases, leaving 14 bases between the germline ends. The CDR3 runs 16 residues. CDR1 is MNHEY, CDR2 SVGAGI, per germline. The CDR3 sequence is CASSYGLGVGNSPLHF. As DNA, the CDR3 is TGTGCCAGCAGTTACGGGCTGGGAGTAGGTAATTCACCCCTCCACTTT.

V and J are TRBV27 and TRBJ2-7; the match to TRBD1 covers 7 bases. V lost 6 bases to trimming and J lost 5 bases; unmatched junction nucleotides: 7. CDR3 length: 13 residues. CDR1 and CDR2 (germline): MNHEY, SMNVEV (reference sequence). The CDR3 nucleotides are TGTGCCAGCAGCCGGAACAGGGGCCACGAGCAGTACGTC. Translated: CASSRNRGHEQYV.

This clonotype was seen ten or more times. This chain links TRBV3-1 with TRBJ1-6, with D possibly TRBD1 on 5 matching bases. The germline CDR1 and CDR2 sequences are LGHDT and YNNKEL (reference sequence). Between the trimmed V and J ends, which lost 3 bases and 5 bases, there was a span of 14 bases. CDR3 length equals 16 residues. The CDR3 coding sequence is TGTGCCAGCAGCCATGGCTGGGGCAGAAATAATTCACCCCTCCACTTT. Translation gives CASSHGWGRNNSPLHF.

This clonotype was found many times. This chain connects TRBV7-3 to TRBJ2-3; possible D gene TRBD1, 6 bases. The germline V gene has CDR1 SGHTA and CDR2 FQGTGA. Trimming took off 3 bases at V and 3 bases at J, with 7 bases between the two ends. The CDR3 loop spans 13 amino acids. The CDR3 protein is CASSFRGTDTQYF. The CDR3, as DNA: TGTGCCAGCAGCTTCAGGGGTACAGATACGCAGTATTTT.

This chain links TRBV12-3 or TRBV12-4 with TRBJ1-2; D remains ambiguous. The CDR3 is 12 amino acids. The ends were cut back, 4 bases at V and 8 bases at J, with 11 bases in the middle. The CDR3 reads CASSSRAMGYTF. The CDR3 DNA is TGTGCCAGCAGTTCACGGGCCATGGGCTACACCTTC.

The V gene is TRBV20-1, the J gene TRBJ2-3, with a weak D call TRBD2 (6 bases). Trimming left V 0 bases short and J 2 bases short, with 9 bases between. Germline V gives CDR1 DFQATT, CDR2 SNEGSKA (reference sequence). The CDR3 is 14 residues long. CDR3 in DNA: TGCAGTGCTAGAGAGGGGGGATACACAGATACGCAGTATTTT. Amino acids: CSAREGGYTDTQYF.

The chain recombines TRBV4-2 with TRBJ2-4, with 8 bases lining up with TRBD2. This CDR3 region has 16 residues. Germline trimming cut 3 bases from V and 9 bases from J; bases unmatched to any gene: 13. Germline CDR1 LGHNA, CDR2 YNFKEQ. CDR3: CASSQDTSGVLSIQYF. CDR3 DNA: TGTGCCAGCAGCCAGGACACTAGCGGCGTACTATCCATTCAGTACTTC.

In this sample, this clonotype turned up a few times. The rearrangement uses TRBV18 and TRBJ2-5; D is undetermined. The germline CDR1 and CDR2 sequences are KGHSH and LQKENI. The CDR3 is made up of 12 amino acids. The V and J ends lost 2 bases and 5 bases respectively, with 6 bases between them. CDR3 amino acids: CASSPFSETQYF. The CDR3 coding sequence is TGTGCCAGCTCACCATTCAGCGAGACCCAGTACTTC.

A few counts support this clonotype. The chain employs TRBV7-2 and TRBJ1-2, with D perhaps matching TRBD1 (5 bases). V dropped 5 bases and J dropped 2 bases, with 15 bases sitting between them. Germline V gene sequence: CDR1 SGHTA, CDR2 FQGNSA. The CDR3 sequence is 15 residues long. As DNA, the CDR3 is TGTGCCAGCAGCGTAAGGGGAGGATCGAACTATGGCTACACCTTC. This codes for CASSVRGGSNYGYTF.